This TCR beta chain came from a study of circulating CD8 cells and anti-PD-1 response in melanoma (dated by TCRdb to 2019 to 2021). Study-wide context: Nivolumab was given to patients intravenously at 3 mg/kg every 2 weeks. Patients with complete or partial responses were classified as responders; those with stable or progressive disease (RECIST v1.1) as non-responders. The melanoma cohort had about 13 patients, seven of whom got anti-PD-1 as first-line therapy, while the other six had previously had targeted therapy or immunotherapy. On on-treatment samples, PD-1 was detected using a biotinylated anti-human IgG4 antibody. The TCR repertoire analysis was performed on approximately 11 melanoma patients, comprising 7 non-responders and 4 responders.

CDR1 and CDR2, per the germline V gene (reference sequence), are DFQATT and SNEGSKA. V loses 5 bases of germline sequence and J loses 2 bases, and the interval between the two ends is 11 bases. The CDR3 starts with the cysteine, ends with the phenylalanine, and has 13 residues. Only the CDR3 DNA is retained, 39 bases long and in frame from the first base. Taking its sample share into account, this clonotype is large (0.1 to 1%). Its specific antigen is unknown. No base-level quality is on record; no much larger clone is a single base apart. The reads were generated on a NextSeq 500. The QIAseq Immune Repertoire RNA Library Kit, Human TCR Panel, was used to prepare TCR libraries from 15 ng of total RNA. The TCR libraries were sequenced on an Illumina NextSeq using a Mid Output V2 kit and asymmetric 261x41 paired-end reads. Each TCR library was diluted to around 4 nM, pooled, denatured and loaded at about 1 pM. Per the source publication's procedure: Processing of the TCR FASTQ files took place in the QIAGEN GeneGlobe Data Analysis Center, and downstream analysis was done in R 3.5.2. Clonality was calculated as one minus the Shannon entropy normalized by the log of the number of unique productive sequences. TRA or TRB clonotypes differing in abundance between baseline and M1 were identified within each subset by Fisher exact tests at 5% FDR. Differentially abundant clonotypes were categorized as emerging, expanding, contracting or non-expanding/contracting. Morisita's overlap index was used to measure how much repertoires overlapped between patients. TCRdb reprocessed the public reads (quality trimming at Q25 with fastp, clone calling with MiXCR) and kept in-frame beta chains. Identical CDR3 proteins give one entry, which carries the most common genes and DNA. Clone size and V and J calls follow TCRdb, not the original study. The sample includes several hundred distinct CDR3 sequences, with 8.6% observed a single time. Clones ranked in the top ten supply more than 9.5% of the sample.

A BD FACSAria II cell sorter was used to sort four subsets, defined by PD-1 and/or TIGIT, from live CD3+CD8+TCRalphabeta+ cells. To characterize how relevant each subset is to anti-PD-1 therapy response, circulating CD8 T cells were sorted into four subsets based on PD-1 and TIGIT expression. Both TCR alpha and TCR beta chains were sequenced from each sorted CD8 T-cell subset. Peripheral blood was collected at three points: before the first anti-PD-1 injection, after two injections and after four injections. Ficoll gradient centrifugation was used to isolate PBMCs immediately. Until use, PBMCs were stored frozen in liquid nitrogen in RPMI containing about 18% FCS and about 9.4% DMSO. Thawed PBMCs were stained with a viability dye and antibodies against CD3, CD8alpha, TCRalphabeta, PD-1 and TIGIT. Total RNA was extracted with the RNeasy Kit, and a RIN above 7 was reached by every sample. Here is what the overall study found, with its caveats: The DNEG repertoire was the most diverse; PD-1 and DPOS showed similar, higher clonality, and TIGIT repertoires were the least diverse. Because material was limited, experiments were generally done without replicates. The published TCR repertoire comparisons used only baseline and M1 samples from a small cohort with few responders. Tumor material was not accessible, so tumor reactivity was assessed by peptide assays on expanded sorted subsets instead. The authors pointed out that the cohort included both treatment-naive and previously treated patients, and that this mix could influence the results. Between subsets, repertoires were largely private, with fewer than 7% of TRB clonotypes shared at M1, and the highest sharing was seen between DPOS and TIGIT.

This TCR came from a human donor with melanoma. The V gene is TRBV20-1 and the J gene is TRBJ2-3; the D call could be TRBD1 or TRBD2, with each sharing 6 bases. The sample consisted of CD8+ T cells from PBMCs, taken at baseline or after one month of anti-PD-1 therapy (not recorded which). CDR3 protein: CSAGGPITDTQYF. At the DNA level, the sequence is TGCAGTGCTGGGGGGCCGATCACAGATACGCAGTATTTT.